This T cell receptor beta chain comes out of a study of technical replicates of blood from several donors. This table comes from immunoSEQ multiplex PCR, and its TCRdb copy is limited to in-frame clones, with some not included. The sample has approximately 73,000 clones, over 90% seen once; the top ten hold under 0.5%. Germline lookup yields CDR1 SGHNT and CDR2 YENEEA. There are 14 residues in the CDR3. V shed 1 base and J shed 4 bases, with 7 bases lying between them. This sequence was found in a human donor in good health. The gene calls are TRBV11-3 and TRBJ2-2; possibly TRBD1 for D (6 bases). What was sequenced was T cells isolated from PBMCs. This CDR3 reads CASSLARGTGELFF. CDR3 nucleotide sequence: TGTGCCAGCAGCTTAGCCAGGGGCACCGGGGAGCTGTTTTTT.